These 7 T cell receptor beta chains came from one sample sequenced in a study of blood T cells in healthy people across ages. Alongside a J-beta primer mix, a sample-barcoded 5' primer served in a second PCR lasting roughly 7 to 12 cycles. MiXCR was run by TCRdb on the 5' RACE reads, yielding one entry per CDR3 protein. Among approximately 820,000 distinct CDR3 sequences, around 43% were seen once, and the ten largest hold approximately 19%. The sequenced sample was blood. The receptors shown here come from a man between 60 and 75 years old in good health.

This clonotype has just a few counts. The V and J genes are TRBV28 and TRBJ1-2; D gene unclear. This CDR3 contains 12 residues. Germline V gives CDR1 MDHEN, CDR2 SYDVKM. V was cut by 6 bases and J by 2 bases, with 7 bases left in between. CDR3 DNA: TGTGCCAGCAGGCCACCCAACTATGGCTACACCTTC. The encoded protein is CASRPPNYGYTF.

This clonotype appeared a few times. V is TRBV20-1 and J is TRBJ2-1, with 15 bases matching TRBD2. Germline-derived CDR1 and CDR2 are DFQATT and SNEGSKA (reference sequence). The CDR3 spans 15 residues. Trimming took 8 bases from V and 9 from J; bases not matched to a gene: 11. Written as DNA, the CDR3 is TGCAGTAGCCAACGGACTAGCGGGGGGGCCGGTGAGCAGTTCTTC. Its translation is CSSQRTSGGAGEQFF.

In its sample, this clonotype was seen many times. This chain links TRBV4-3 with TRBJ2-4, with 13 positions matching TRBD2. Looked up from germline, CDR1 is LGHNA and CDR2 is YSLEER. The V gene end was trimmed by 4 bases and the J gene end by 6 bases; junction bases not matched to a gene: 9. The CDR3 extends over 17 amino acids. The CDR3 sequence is CASSREVTSGGANIQYF. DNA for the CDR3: TGCGCCAGCAGCCGGGAGGTTACTAGCGGGGGGGCAAACATTCAGTACTTC.

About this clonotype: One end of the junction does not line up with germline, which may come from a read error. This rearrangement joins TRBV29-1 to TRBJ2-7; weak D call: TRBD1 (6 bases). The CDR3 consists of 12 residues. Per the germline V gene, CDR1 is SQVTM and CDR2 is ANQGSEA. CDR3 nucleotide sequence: TGCAGCGTGGCAGGGGCCTCCGACGAGCAGTACTTC. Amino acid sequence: CSVAGASDEQYF.

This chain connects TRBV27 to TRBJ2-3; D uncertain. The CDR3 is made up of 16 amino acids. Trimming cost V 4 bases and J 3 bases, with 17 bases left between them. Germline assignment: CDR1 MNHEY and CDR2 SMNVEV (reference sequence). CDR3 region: CASSSLGLGLTDTQYF. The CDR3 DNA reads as TGTGCCAGCAGTTCCCTGGGTCTAGGGTTGACAGATACGCAGTATTTT.

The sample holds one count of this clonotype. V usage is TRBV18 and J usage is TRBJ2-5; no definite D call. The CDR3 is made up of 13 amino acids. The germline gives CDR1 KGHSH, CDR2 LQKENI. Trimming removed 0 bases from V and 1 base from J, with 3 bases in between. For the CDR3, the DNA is TGTGCCAGCTCACCACCGACCCAAGAGACCCAGTACTTC. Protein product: CASSPPTQETQYF.

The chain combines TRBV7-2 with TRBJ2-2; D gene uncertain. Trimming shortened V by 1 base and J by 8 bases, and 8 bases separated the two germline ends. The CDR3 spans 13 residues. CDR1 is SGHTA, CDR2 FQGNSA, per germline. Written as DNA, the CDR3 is TGTGCCAGCAGCTTAGAATGGCAGGGGGAGCTGTTTTTT. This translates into CASSLEWQGELFF.